This T cell receptor beta chain is drawn from a study of OX40 agonist ivuxolimab in advanced cancers. For the study at large: Patients received ivuxolimab, an intravenous treatment, every 2 weeks at 0.01 to 10 mg/kg. Prior therapy, whether anti-PD-1, anti-PD-L1 or anti-CTLA-4, was allowed, and roughly 40% had some.

Produced via immunoSEQ multiplex PCR; TCRdb's table is partial and in-frame only. The table records some 95,000 clones, about 83% of them present only once. CDR1 and CDR2 (germline): KGHSH, LQKENI. There are 15 residues in the CDR3. Unmatched junction bases numbered 8, after V lost 2 bases and J lost 8 bases. The V call is TRBV18, the J call TRBJ1-4, with 7 bases matching TRBD1. This clonotype originated in an adult with an advanced solid tumor such as melanoma, head and neck, liver or kidney cancer. The input for sequencing was CD4+ or CD8+ T cells sorted from blood, taken in a trial of the OX40 agonist ivuxolimab. As DNA, the CDR3 is TGTGCCAGCTCACCAAGCCGACAGGGAGTCGAAAAACTGTTTTTT. This sequence encodes CASSPSRQGVEKLFF.